Listed here are 27 T cell receptor beta chains from one sample, sequenced in a study of blood T cell repertoires in COVID-19. The repertoire was sequenced with immunoSEQ multiplex PCR; TCRdb's copy has only in-frame clones and lacks some. Of 150,000 to 200,000 clones detected, about 85% appear once; the ten largest clones hold roughly 9.8%. The specimen was peripheral blood. Receptors were obtained from an elderly woman with acute or convalescent COVID-19.

The rearrangement uses TRBV4-1 and TRBJ2-2; D is undetermined. The CDR3 has 16 amino acids. V lost 1 base, J lost 0 bases, and 9 bases lay in between. CDR1 and CDR2 (germline): MGHRA, YSYEKL. The CDR3 spells CASSQVGETNTGELFF. For the CDR3, the DNA is TGCGCCAGCAGCCAAGTCGGAGAGACGAACACCGGGGAGCTGTTTTTT.

This chain uses TRBV6-5 with TRBJ2-7; 8 positions agree with TRBD1. The CDR3 contains 15 residues. Germline loops: CDR1 MNHEY, CDR2 SVGAGI. Germline trimming cut 5 bases from V and 7 bases from J; bases unmatched to any gene: 13. CDR3 DNA sequence: TGTGCCAGCAGTCCATCGACAGGGGTAGCCTTGGAGCAGTACTTC. Protein product: CASSPSTGVALEQYF.

This clone appeared once. This chain uses TRBV5-6 with TRBJ2-3; 12 positions agree with TRBD1. This CDR3 comprises 15 residues. CDR1 and CDR2 (germline): SGHDT, YYEEEE. V shed 4 bases, J shed 5 bases, and the junction held 5 bases outside the gene matches. This CDR3 reads CASSPGTGGLDTQYF. Written as DNA, the CDR3 is TGTGCCAGCAGCCCGGGGACAGGGGGCTTAGATACGCAGTATTTT.

The rearrangement joins TRBV3-1 (or the pseudogene TRBV3-2) to TRBJ2-3; 8 nucleotides line up with TRBD2. The CDR3 covers 16 residues. Losses at the gene ends were 0 bases for V and 5 bases for J; bases not matched to a gene: 7. Germline V gene lookup returns CDR1 LGHDT and CDR2 YNNKEL (reference sequence). CDR3 residues: CASSQDPAGVLDTQYF. CDR3 nucleotide sequence: TGTGCCAGCAGCCAAGATCCAGCGGGAGTACTAGATACGCAGTATTTT.

This CDR3 is CASSQEGQGYGELFF. The CDR3 DNA is TGCGCCAGCAGCCAAGAGGGACAGGGGTACGGGGAGCTGTTTTTT. The chain joins TRBV4-3 to TRBJ2-2; 10 bases are a match to TRBD1. After removal of 0 bases from V and 7 bases from J, the junction contained 2 bases not matched to a gene. The length of the CDR3 is 15 residues. The V gene's germline CDR1 is LGHNA and CDR2 YSLEER.

The CDR3 reads CASSSEENSPLHF. The CDR3 coding sequence is TGTGCCAGCAGTAGTGAGGAGAATTCACCCCTCCACTTT. The V and J genes are TRBV6-4 and TRBJ1-6, with D unclear. The CDR3 extends over 13 amino acids. Deletions cut 5 bases from V and 7 bases from J, with 9 bases between. Per the germline V gene, CDR1 is MRHNA and CDR2 is SNTAGT.

This clone was counted a single time. The chain couples TRBV5-4 to TRBJ2-7; TRBD1 aligns across 9 bases. The ends lost 5 bases at V and 8 bases at J; junction bases unmatched: 14. Germline lookup yields CDR1 SGHNT and CDR2 YYREEE (reference sequence). The CDR3 extends over 15 amino acids. The CDR3 spells CASRTTGTGKGKQYF. The CDR3 DNA follows: TGTGCCAGCAGGACTACCGGGACAGGGAAGGGAAAGCAGTACTTC.

The V call is TRBV7-8, the J call TRBJ2-3; TRBD2 is a possible D gene (6 bases). This CDR3 has 16 amino acids. Germline values: CDR1 SGHVS, CDR2 FQNEAQ. The V end lost 4 bases, the J end lost 1 base, and 15 bases lay between the germline ends. CDR3 nucleotide sequence: TGTGCCAGCAGCTCGGGGACTTTCCGGGGCACAGATACGCAGTATTTT. Amino acids: CASSSGTFRGTDTQYF.

The rearrangement links TRBV4-1 to TRBJ2-7; 9 bases are a match to TRBD1. Germline-derived CDR1 and CDR2 are MGHRA and YSYEKL. J lost 4 bases, V lost 1 base, and 5 bases had no gene match. This CDR3 has 15 residues. CDR3 protein: CASSQARTGEYEQYF. The CDR3 DNA sequence: TGCGCCAGCAGCCAAGCGCGGACAGGGGAATACGAGCAGTACTTC.

J is TRBJ2-2 and V is TRBV7-9; 13 bases match TRBD2. CDR3 length: 16 residues. Germline assignment: CDR1 SEHNR and CDR2 FQNEAQ (reference sequence). The V and J ends lost 6 bases and 3 bases, in that order; junction bases with no gene match: 4. CDR3 DNA sequence: TGTGCCAGCAGGATCGGACTAGCGGGAGACACCGGGGAGCTGTTTTTT. Its translation is CASRIGLAGDTGELFF. Combining the CDR3 with reference TRBV7-9 and TRBJ2-2 gives the whole variable domain DTGVSQNPRHKITKRGQNVTFRCDPISEHNRLYWYRQTLGQGPEFLTYFQNEAQLEKSRLLSDRFSAERPKGSFSTLEIQRTEQGDSAMYLCASRIGLAGDTGELFFGEGSRLTVL.

The table lists this clone with a few counts. The J gene is TRBJ1-6, the V gene TRBV7-2; the D is unclear. The CDR3 consists of 15 residues. Trimming shortened V by 0 bases and J by 3 bases, and 6 bases separated the two germline ends. Germline V lookup: CDR1 SGHTA, CDR2 FQGNSA. The CDR3 region is CASSLAGVYNSPLHF. Here the CDR3 DNA reads TGTGCCAGCAGCTTAGCCGGGGTCTATAATTCACCCCTCCACTTT.

The V and J genes are TRBV29-1 and TRBJ2-1; 9 bases agree with TRBD1. The CDR3 totals 16 residues. In germline, CDR1 is SQVTM, CDR2 ANQGSEA. Trimming at V came to 3 bases and at J to 2 bases, leaving 8 bases not matched to a gene. As DNA, the CDR3 is TGCAGCGTTGACCCCCGGGACAGGGCAACCTACAATGAGCAGTTCTTC. Its protein is CSVDPRDRATYNEQFF.

The chain has TRBV5-1 and TRBJ1-2; the D gene is possibly TRBD1 (6 bases). The germline V and J ends were trimmed by 4 bases and 4 bases, with 17 bases remaining between them. Germline-derived CDR1 and CDR2 are SGHRS and YFSETQ. This CDR3 region has 15 residues. CDR3 sequence reads: CASSPQGTPLYGYTF. DNA of the CDR3: TGCGCCAGCAGCCCCCAGGGGACGCCCCTCTATGGCTACACCTTC.

The J gene is TRBJ1-5, the V gene TRBV19; weak D call: TRBD1 (6 bases). Germline-derived CDR1 and CDR2 are LNHDA and SQIVND (reference sequence). V lost 5 bases to trimming and J lost 4 bases, with 18 bases between them. This CDR3 is 16 amino acids long. The CDR3 reads CASSPQAGAGNQPQHF. Here the CDR3 DNA reads TGTGCCAGTAGTCCCCAGGCGGGGGCTGGTAATCAGCCCCAGCATTTT. Full variable domain (rest looked up from reference TRBV19 and TRBJ1-5): DGGITQSPKYLFRKEGQNVTLSCEQNLNHDAMYWYRQDPGQGLRLIYYSQIVNDFQKGDIAEGYSVSREKKESFPLTVTSAQKNPTAFYLCASSPQAGAGNQPQHFGDGTRLSIL.

The V and J genes are TRBV2 and TRBJ1-3; 9 nucleotides match TRBD1. Germline V gene sequence: CDR1 SNHLY, CDR2 FYNNEI. V shed 8 bases, J shed 3 bases, and the junction held 5 bases outside the gene matches. CDR3 size: 14 residues. The CDR3 loop reads CASRDRVGGNTIYF. In nucleotides, the CDR3 is TGTGCCAGCCGGGACAGGGTCGGTGGAAACACCATATATTTT.

The rearrangement joins TRBV23-1 to TRBJ1-6; 9 nucleotides align to TRBD1. TRBV23-1 is designated an ORF whose function remains uncertain. The J segment lost 8 bases and the V segment lost 1 base, leaving 12 bases of the junction unmatched. CDR3 length: 18 amino acids. CDR3 amino acids: CASSQFWAYRGRYSPLHF. In DNA form, the CDR3 reads TGCGCCAGCAGTCAATTCTGGGCTTACAGGGGGCGTTATTCACCCCTCCACTTT.

The CDR3 loop reads CASSRTGGNQPQHF. For the CDR3, the DNA is TGTGCCAGCAGCAGGACAGGGGGCAATCAGCCCCAGCATTTT. The chain joins TRBV7-8 to TRBJ1-5; 9 nucleotides line up with TRBD1. Trimming removed 5 bases from V and 2 bases from J; junction bases left unmatched: 1. From germline, CDR1 is SGHVS and CDR2 FQNEAQ. The CDR3 runs to 14 residues.

This clone came up a few times. The J gene is TRBJ2-2, the V gene TRBV9, with 9 nucleotides matching TRBD2. The CDR3 totals 15 residues. Looked up from germline, CDR1 is SGDLS and CDR2 is YYNGEE. After removal of 10 bases from V and 3 bases from J, the junction contained 10 bases not matched to a gene. CDR3 region: CAPLAGKKDTGELFF. The CDR3 nucleotides read TGTGCCCCGCTAGCGGGGAAAAAGGACACCGGGGAGCTGTTTTTT.

J is TRBJ1-2 and V is TRBV10-3; TRBD1 is a possible D gene (5 bases). Germline-derived CDR1 and CDR2 are ENHRY and SYGVKD. With 2 bases removed from V and 7 bases from J, the gap between germline ends came to 5 bases. The length of the CDR3 is 11 residues. CDR3 DNA sequence: TGTGCCATCAGTGAGGGGGCTGGCTACACCTTC. Translating it yields CAISEGAGYTF.

This clone was found once. CDR3 DNA: TGTGCCAGCAGCCTAGGGTCCTGGGGGGGGCTCACAGATACGCAGTATTTT. Encoded protein: CASSLGSWGGLTDTQYF. V is TRBV7-8 and J is TRBJ2-3; D perhaps matches TRBD2 (7 bases). The germline CDR1 and CDR2 sequences are SGHVS and FQNEAQ. This CDR3 contains 17 residues. V was cut by 5 bases and J by 2 bases, with 20 bases left in between.

This clone was observed a few times. One end of the junction varies from germline; a read error may be responsible. The J gene is TRBJ2-7, the V gene TRBV11-2, with 8 bases aligning to TRBD1. The CDR3 totals 16 residues. Germline CDR1 is SGHAT and CDR2 is FQNNGV. CDR3: CASSLHPGQGSSEQYF. The CDR3 DNA reads TGTGCCAGCAGCTTACACCCTGGACAGGGATCCTCCGAGCAGTACTTC.

The J gene is TRBJ2-3, the V gene TRBV5-1; 9 positions match TRBD1. CDR1 is SGHRS and CDR2 is YFSETQ in the germline V gene. Trimming removed 4 bases from V and 0 bases from J; junction bases left unmatched: 6. This CDR3 is built from 16 residues. The CDR3 loop reads CASSPRTGVSTDTQYF. The CDR3 nucleotides read TGCGCCAGCAGCCCGAGGACAGGGGTTAGCACAGATACGCAGTATTTT.

This chain joins TRBV6-5 and TRBJ2-1; 8 nucleotides align to TRBD2. This CDR3 has 14 amino acids. In germline, CDR1 is MNHEY, CDR2 SVGAGI. The V and J ends lost 10 bases and 6 bases, in that order; junction bases with no gene match: 11. The CDR3 DNA sequence: TGTGCCACCTCGTCTTTTGCGGGGGGCAATGAGCAGTTCTTC. As protein: CATSSFAGGNEQFF.

There are a few counts of this clone. This sequence joins TRBV5-1 and TRBJ1-2; D is ambiguous. Looked up from germline, CDR1 is SGHRS and CDR2 is YFSETQ. V gave up 0 bases and J gave up 0 bases, with 9 bases separating them. This CDR3 is 15 amino acids long. CDR3 coding DNA: TGCGCCAGCAGCTTGGGGGCCAGGCCTAACTATGGCTACACCTTC. Translation: CASSLGARPNYGYTF.

This CDR3 is CASKKLDNEQFF. The CDR3 DNA is TGTGCCAGTAAAAAACTGGACAATGAGCAGTTCTTC. This chain connects TRBV6-5 to TRBJ2-1; D is uncertain. The V and J ends lost 9 bases and 5 bases respectively, with 11 bases between them. Germline V gene data show CDR1 as MNHEY and CDR2 as SVGAGI. The CDR3 extends over 12 amino acids.

The chain is built from TRBV4-1 and TRBJ2-7; TRBD1 matches 7 bases. Trimming at V came to 5 bases and at J to 4 bases, leaving 5 bases not matched to a gene. Per the germline V gene, CDR1 is MGHRA and CDR2 is YSYEKL. The CDR3 spans 13 residues. The DNA of the CDR3 is TGCGCCAGCAGCACAAGGACAGGATACGAGCAGTACTTC. Protein: CASSTRTGYEQYF.

The chain recombines TRBV6-5 with TRBJ1-2, with TRBD1 matching 9 bases. CDR3 size: 16 residues. Germline values: CDR1 MNHEY, CDR2 SVGAGI. V was clipped by 1 base and J by 0 bases; unmatched bases: 3. The CDR3 region has the DNA TGTGCCAGCAGTTACTGGGGACAGGGTTCTAACTATGGCTACACCTTC. This sequence encodes CASSYWGQGSNYGYTF.